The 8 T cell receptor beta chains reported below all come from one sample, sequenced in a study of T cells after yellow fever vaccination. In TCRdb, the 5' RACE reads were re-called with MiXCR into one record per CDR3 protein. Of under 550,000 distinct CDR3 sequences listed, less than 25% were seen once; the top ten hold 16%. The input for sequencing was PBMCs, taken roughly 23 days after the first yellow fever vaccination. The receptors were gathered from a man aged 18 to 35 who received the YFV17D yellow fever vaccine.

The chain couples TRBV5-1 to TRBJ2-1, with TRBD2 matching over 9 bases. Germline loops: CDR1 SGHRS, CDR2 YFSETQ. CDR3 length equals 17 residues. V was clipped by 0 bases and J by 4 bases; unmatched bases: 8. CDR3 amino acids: CASSLGLAASGYNEQFF. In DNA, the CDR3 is TGCGCCAGCAGCTTGGGACTAGCGGCATCGGGGTACAATGAGCAGTTCTTC.

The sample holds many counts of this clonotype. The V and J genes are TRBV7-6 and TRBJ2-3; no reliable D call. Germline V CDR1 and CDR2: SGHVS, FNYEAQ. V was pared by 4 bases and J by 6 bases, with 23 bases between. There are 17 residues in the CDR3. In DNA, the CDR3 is TGTGCCAGCAGCTCGTCCCACAGTTTAGAGTACGGGGATACGCAGTATTTT. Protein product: CASSSSHSLEYGDTQYF.

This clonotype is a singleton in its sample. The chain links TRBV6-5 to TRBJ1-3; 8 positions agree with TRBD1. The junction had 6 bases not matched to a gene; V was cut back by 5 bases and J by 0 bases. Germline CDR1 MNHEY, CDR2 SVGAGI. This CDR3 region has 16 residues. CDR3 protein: CASSHRGGFSGNTIYF. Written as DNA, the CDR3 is TGTGCCAGCAGTCACAGGGGGGGATTCTCTGGAAACACCATATATTTT.

The CDR3 nucleotides read TGCGCCAGCAGCCAGGGGGGACAGGCGAATTCCTATAATTCACCCCTCCACTTT. Its translation: CASSQGGQANSYNSPLHF. V usage is TRBV4-1 and J usage is TRBJ1-6, with 8 positions matching TRBD1. V dropped 3 bases and J dropped 1; count of bases not matched to a gene: 8. Germline CDR1 is MGHRA and CDR2 is YSYEKL. This CDR3 comprises 18 residues.

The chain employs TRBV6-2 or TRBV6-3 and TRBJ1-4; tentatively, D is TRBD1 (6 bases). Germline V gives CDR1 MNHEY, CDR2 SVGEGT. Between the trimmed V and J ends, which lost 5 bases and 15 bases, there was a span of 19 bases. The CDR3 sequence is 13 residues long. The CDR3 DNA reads TGTGCCAGCAGTAAACGAATACAGGGCGTGGTGTTTTTT. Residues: CASSKRIQGVVFF.

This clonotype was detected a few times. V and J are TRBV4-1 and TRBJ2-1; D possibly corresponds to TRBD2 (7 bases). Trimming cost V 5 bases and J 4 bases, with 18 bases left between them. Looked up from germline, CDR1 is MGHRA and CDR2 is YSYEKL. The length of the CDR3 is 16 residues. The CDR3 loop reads CASSSLGGGRYNEQFF. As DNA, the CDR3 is TGCGCCAGCAGCTCGCTGGGGGGGGGGCGATACAATGAGCAGTTCTTC.

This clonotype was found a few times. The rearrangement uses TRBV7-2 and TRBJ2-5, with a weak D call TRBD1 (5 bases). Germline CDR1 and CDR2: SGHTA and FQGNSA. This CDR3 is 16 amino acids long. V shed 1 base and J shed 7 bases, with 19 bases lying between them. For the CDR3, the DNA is TGTGCCAGCAGCTTAGACATAATAAGGCGACAGTGGACCCAGTACTTC. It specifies CASSLDIIRRQWTQYF.

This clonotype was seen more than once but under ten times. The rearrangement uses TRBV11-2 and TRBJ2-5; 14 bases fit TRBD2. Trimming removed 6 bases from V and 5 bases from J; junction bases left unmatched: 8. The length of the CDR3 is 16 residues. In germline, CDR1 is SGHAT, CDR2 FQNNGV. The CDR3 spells CASRPPTSGGAETQYF. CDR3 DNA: TGTGCCAGCAGACCCCCGACTAGCGGGGGGGCCGAGACCCAGTACTTC.